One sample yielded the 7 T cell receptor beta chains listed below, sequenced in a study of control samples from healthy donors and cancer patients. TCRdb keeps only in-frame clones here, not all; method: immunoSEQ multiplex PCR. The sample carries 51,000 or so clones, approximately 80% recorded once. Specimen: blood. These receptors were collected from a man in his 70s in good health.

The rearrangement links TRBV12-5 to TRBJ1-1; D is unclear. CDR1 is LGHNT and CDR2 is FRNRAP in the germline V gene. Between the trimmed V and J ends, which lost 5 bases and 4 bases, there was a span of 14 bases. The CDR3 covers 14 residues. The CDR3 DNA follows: TGTGCTAGTGGTCTCCCCCGCCGGGGCACTGAAGCTTTCTTT. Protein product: CASGLPRRGTEAFF.

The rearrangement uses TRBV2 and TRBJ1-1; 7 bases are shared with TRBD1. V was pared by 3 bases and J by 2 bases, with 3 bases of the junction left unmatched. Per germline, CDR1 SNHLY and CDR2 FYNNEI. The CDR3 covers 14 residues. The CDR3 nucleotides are TGTGCCAGCAGTGATTACAGGGGTAACACTGAAGCTTTCTTT. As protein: CASSDYRGNTEAFF.

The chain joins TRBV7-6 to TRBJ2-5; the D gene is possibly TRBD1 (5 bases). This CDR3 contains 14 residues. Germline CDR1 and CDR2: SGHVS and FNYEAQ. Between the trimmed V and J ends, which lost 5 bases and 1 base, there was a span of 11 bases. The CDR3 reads CASSQGALQETQYF. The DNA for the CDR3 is TGTGCCAGCAGCCAAGGGGCACTCCAAGAGACCCAGTACTTC.

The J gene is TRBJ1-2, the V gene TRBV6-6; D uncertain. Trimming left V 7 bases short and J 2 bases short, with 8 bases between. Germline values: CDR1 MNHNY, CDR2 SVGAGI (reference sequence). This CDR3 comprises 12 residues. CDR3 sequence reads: CASMYTNYGYTF. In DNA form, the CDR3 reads TGTGCCAGCATGTACACAAACTATGGCTACACCTTC.

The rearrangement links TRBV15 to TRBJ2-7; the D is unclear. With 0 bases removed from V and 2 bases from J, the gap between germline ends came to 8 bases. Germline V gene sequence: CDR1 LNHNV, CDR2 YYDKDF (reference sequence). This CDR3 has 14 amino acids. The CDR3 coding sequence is TGTGCCACCAGCAGAGATAACCGACCCTACGAGCAGTACTTC. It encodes CATSRDNRPYEQYF. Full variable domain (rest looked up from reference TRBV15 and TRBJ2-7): DAMVIQNPRYQVTQFGKPVTLSCSQTLNHNVMYWYQQKSSQAPKLLFHYYDKDFNNEADTPDNFQSRRPNTSFCFLDIRSPGLGDTAMYLCATSRDNRPYEQYFGPGTRLTVT.

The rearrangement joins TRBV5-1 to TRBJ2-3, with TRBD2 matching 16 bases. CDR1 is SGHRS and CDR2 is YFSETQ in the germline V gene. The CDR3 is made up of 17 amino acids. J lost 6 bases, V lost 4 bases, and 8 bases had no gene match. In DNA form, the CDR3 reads TGCGCCAGCAGCACGGGACTAGCGGGGGGGCCCGCCGATACGCAGTATTTT. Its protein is CASSTGLAGGPADTQYF.

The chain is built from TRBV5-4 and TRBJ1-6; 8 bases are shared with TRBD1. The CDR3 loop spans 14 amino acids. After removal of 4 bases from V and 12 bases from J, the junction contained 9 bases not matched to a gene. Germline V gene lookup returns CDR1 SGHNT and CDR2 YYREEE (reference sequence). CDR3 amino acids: CASSVGQGLVPLHF. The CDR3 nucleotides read TGTGCCAGCAGCGTCGGACAGGGCCTCGTACCCCTCCACTTT.